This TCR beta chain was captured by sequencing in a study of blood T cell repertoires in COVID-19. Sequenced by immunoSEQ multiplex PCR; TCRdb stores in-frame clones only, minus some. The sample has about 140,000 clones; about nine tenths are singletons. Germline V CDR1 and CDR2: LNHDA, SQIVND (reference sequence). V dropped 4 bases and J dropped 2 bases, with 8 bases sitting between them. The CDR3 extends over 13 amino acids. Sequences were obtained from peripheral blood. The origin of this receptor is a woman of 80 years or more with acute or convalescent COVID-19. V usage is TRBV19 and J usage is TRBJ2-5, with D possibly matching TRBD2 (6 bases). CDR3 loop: CASSRGLQETQYF. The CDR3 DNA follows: TGTGCCAGTAGTAGGGGACTGCAAGAGACCCAGTACTTC.